This TCR beta chain was captured by sequencing in a study of identical twins. CDR1 and CDR2 from the germline V gene are DFQATT and SNEGSKA (reference sequence). The V gene lost 3 bases and the J gene lost 0 bases, with 15 bases spanning the gap. CDR3 length: 16 amino acids. The study's findings and limits: With abundant cord blood beta clonotypes, insertions were fewer; memory repertoires showed no such pattern. One should note that invariant MAIT and iNKT cells could partly confound zero-insertion analyses.

A universal primer site was incorporated via template switching, and the cDNA contained unique molecular identifiers. TCRdb re-analysed the 5' RACE reads in MiXCR, keeping a single row per CDR3 protein. The sample has fewer than 800,000 distinct CDR3 sequences; under 8.5% are singletons. Of note for this clonotype: Its antigen is not identified.

Another study also made use of these data, one on yellow fever vaccine responses in identical twins. That investigation notes: As reported, the vaccine T cell response of twins seemed partly convergent and partly personalized.

This TCR came from a woman under 30 in good health. The sequencing sample was made of PBMCs. The chain links TRBV20-1 to TRBJ2-1; D gene unclear. The chain's CDR3 is CSASPPMDSSYNEQFF. The CDR3 DNA reads TGCAGTGCTAGCCCTCCGATGGATAGCTCCTACAATGAGCAGTTCTTC.